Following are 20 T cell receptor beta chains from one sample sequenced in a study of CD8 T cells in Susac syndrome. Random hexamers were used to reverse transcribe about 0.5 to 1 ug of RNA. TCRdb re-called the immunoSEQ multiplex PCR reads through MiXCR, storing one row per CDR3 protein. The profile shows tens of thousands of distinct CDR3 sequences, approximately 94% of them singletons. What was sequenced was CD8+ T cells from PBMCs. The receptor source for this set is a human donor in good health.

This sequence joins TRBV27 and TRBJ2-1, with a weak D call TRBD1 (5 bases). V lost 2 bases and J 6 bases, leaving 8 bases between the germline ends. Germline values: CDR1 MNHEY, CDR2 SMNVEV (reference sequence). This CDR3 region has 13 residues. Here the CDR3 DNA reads TGTGCCAGCAGTTTAGGCAGGGCCAATGAGCAGTTCTTC. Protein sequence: CASSLGRANEQFF.

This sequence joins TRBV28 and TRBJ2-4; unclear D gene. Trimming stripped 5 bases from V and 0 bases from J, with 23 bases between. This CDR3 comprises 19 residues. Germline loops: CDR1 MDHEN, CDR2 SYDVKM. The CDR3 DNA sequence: TGTGCCAGCAGTGGTGAAGTTTACCGATCCCCTTTAGCCAAAAACATTCAGTACTTC. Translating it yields CASSGEVYRSPLAKNIQYF.

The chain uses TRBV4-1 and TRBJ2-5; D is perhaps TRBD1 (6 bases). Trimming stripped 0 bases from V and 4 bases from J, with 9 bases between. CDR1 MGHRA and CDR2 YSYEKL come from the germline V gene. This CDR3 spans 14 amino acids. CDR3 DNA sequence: TGCGCCAGCAGCCAAGATCACAGGGCAGAGACCCAGTACTTC. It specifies CASSQDHRAETQYF.

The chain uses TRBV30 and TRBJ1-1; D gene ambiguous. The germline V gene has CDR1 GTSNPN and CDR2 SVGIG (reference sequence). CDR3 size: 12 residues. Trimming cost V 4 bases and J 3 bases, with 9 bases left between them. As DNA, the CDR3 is TGTGCCTGGACCCCGGGCGACACTGAAGCTTTCTTT. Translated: CAWTPGDTEAFF.

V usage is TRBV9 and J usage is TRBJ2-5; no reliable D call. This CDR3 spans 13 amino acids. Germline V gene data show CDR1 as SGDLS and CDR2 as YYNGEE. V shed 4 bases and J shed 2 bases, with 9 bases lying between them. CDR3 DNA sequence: TGTGCCAGCAGCCCTCGGAGTCAAGAGACCCAGTACTTC. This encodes CASSPRSQETQYF.

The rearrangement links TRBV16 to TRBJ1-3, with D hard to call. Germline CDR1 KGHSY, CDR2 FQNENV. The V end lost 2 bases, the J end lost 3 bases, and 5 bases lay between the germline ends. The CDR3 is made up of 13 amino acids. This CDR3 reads CASSQLGGNTIYF. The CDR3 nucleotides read TGTGCCAGCAGCCAACTCGGTGGAAACACCATATATTTT.

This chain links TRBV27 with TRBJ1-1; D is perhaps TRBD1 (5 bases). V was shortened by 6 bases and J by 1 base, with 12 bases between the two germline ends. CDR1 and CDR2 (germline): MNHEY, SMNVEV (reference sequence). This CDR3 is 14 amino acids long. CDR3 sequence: CASRDAGRNTEAFF. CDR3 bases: TGTGCCAGCAGGGATGCGGGGCGGAACACTGAAGCTTTCTTT.

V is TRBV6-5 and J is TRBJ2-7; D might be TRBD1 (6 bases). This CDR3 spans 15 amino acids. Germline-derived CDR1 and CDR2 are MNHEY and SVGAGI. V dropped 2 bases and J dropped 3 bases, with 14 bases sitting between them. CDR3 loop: CASSYGTTPGYEQYF. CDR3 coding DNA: TGTGCCAGCAGTTACGGGACAACCCCTGGCTACGAGCAGTACTTC.

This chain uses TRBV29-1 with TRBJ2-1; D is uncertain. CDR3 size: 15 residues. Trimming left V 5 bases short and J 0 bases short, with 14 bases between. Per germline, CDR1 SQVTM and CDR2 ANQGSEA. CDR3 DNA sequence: TGCAGCGTTTCCGGGCGCCAAAGCTCCTACAATGAGCAGTTCTTC. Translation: CSVSGRQSSYNEQFF.

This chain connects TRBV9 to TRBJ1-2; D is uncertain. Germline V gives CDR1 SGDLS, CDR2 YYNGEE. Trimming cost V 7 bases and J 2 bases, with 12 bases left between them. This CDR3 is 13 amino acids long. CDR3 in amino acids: CASSFDRNYGYTF. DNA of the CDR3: TGTGCCAGCTCCTTTGATAGGAACTATGGCTACACCTTC.

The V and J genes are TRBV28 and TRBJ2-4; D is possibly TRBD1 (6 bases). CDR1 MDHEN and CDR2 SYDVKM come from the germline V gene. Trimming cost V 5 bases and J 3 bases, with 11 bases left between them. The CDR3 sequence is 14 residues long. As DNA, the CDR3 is TGTGCCAGCAGTGTCCGGGACAACAAAAACATTCAGTACTTC. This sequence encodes CASSVRDNKNIQYF.

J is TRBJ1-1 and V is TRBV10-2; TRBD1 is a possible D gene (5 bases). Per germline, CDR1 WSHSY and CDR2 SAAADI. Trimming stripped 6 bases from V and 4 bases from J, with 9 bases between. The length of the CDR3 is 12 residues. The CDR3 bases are TGCGCCAGCAGCCCAGGGTTCACTGAAGCTTTCTTT. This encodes CASSPGFTEAFF.

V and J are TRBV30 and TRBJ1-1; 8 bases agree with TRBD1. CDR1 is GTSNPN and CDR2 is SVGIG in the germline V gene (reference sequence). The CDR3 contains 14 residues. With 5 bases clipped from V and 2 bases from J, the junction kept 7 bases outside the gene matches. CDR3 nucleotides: TGTGCCTGGCCACTCGGACAGGGAAACACTGAAGCTTTCTTT. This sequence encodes CAWPLGQGNTEAFF.

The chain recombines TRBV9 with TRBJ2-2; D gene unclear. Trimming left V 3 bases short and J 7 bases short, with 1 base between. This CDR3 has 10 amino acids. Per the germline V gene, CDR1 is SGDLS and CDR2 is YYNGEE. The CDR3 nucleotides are TGTGCCAGCAGCGGCGGGGAGCTGTTTTTT. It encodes CASSGGELFF.

The CDR3 nucleotides are TGTGCAAGTCACGAGGGACCTTGCGAGCAGTACGTC. The encoded protein is CASHEGPCEQYV. The chain has TRBV12-2 and TRBJ2-7; the table's D call, TRBD2, has no DNA check behind it. TRBV12-2 is noted as a pseudogene. The CDR3 is 12 residues long.

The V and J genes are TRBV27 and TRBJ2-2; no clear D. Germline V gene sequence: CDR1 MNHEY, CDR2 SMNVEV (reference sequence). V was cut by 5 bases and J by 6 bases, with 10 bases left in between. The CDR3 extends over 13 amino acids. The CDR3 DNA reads TGTGCCAGCAGTCCGCTGGACCCCGGGGAGCTGTTTTTT. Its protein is CASSPLDPGELFF.

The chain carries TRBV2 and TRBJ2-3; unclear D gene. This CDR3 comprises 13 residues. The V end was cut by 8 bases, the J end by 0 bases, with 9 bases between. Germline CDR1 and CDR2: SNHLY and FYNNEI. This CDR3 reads CASGWTSTDTQYF. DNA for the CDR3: TGTGCCAGCGGCTGGACCAGCACAGATACGCAGTATTTT.

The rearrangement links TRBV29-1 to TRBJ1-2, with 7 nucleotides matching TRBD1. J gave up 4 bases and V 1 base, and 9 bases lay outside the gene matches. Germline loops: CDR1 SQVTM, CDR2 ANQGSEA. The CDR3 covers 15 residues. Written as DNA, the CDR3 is TGCAGCGTTGAAGGACTGACAGGGAGTAGCTATGGCTACACCTTC. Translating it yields CSVEGLTGSSYGYTF.

CDR3 region: CASSSGGQGIEGYTF. The CDR3 DNA reads TGTGCCAGCAGCTCAGGGGGACAGGGGATAGAAGGCTACACCTTC. The chain uses TRBV7-9 and TRBJ1-2, with 10 bases fitting TRBD1. The CDR3 runs 15 residues. The germline V gene encodes CDR1 SEHNR and CDR2 FQNEAQ (reference sequence). Unmatched junction bases numbered 10, after V lost 4 bases and J lost 8 bases. Based on the CDR3 plus reference TRBV7-9 and TRBJ1-2, the full variable domain is DTGVSQNPRHKITKRGQNVTFRCDPISEHNRLYWYRQTLGQGPEFLTYFQNEAQLEKSRLLSDRFSAERPKGSFSTLEIQRTEQGDSAMYLCASSSGGQGIEGYTFGSGTRLTVV.

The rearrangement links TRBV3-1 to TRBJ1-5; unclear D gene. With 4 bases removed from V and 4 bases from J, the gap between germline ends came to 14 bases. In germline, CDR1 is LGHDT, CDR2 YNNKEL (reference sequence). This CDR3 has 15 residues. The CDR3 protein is CASSPYAHGNQPQHF. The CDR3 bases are TGTGCCAGCAGCCCATACGCTCATGGAAATCAGCCCCAGCATTTT.